Listed below are T cell receptor beta chains from one sample, sequenced in a study of shared clonotypes between healthy human individuals. Sequencing was performed with immunoSEQ multiplex PCR; in TCRdb, only in-frame clones are kept and a portion is missing. The sample includes more than 600,000 clones, just over 90% of them seen just once. Specimen: naive CD8+ T cells sorted from blood. The receptors were sampled from a man aged 25 to 40 in good health. CDR3s include the opening cysteine and the closing phenylalanine or tryptophan. A D gene is named only where the DNA matches it firmly. The listing skips clone size in some rows; elsewhere it reads once, few, many or a size class.

clone_size	d_call	j_call	v_call	cdr3_length	cdr3_aa	cdr3_nt
.	.	TRBJ1-2	TRBV2	14	CASSSQRSSYGYTF	TGTGCCAGCAGCTCACAGCGATCAAGCTATGGCTACACCTTC
.	.	TRBJ2-1	TRBV13	16	CASSPNPTAGYNEQFF	TGTGCCAGCAGTCCAAATCCTACCGCGGGGTACAATGAGCAGTTCTTC
.	.	TRBJ2-7	TRBV6-1	12	CASSDIRVEQYF	TGTGCCAGCAGTGACATTCGCGTGGAGCAGTACTTC
.	.	TRBJ2-1	TRBV7-3	16	CASSLIAASLYDEQFF	TGTGCCAGCAGCTTAATCGCGGCTAGCCTCTACGATGAGCAGTTCTTC
.	TRBD1	TRBJ1-2	TRBV14	15	CASSLRDRESYGYTF	TGTGCCAGCAGCCTTCGGGACAGGGAATCCTATGGCTACACCTTC
.	TRBD1	TRBJ2-2	TRBV7-9	16	CASSSGQGGNTGELFF	TGTGCCAGCAGCTCTGGACAGGGCGGGAACACCGGGGAGCTGTTTTTT
once	TRBD1	TRBJ2-1	TRBV4-1	15	CASSQPGQGLDEQFF	TGCGCCAGCAGCCAGCCGGGACAGGGCCTGGATGAGCAGTTCTTC
.	.	TRBJ1-4	TRBV7-8	15	CASSLGGQGLRKLFF	TGTGCCAGCAGCTTAGGCGGGCAGGGGTTAAGAAAACTGTTTTTT
.	.	TRBJ1-5	TRBV28	14	CASSPRGYNQPQHF	TGTGCCAGCAGTCCCAGGGGATACAATCAGCCCCAGCATTTT
.	.	TRBJ1-5	TRBV6-6	15	CASSYMGRSNQPQHF	TGTGCCAGCAGTTACATGGGTCGGAGCAATCAGCCCCAGCATTTT
.	TRBD2	TRBJ2-7	TRBV7-6	15	CASSPSGMSSYEQYF	TGTGCCAGCAGCCCTAGCGGGATGAGTTCCTACGAGCAGTACTTC
.	TRBD1	TRBJ1-2	TRBV6-1	16	CASSEIGTGFPYGYTF	TGTGCCAGCAGTGAAATAGGGACAGGGTTCCCCTATGGCTACACCTTC
.	TRBD2	TRBJ2-7	TRBV5-1	15	CASSSTTSGSSEQYF	TGCGCCAGCAGCTCAACGACTAGCGGGAGCTCCGAGCAGTACTTC
.	.	TRBJ2-7	TRBV10-3	16	CAISTISSLANYEQYF	TGTGCCATCAGTACCATCTCTAGCTTAGCAAATTACGAGCAGTACTTC
.	.	TRBJ2-3	TRBV9	15	CASSEEGGGTDTQYF	TGTGCCAGCAGCGAAGAGGGAGGGGGGACAGATACGCAGTATTTT
.	.	TRBJ2-1	TRBV29-1	14	CSVDDEGPYNEQFF	TGCAGCGTCGATGACGAGGGACCCTACAATGAGCAGTTCTTC
.	TRBD1	TRBJ1-1	TRBV7-8	16	CASSLPTQGAGTEAFF	TGTGCCAGCAGCTTACCCACACAGGGGGCCGGCACTGAAGCTTTCTTT
.	TRBD1	TRBJ1-1	TRBV27	14	CASSLQGGHSEAFF	TGTGCCAGCAGTTTACAGGGGGGACACTCTGAAGCTTTCTTT
.	.	TRBJ1-1	TRBV15	13	CATRLGHNTEAFF	TGTGCCACCAGACTGGGACATAACACTGAAGCTTTCTTT
.	TRBD1	TRBJ2-7	TRBV30	17	CAWSPGTGGRKSYEQYF	TGTGCCTGGTCACCGGGGACAGGGGGTAGAAAATCCTACGAGCAGTACTTC
.	.	TRBJ2-7	TRBV5-1	13	CASRTMGRYEQYF	TGCGCCAGCCGTACCATGGGCCGCTACGAGCAGTACTTC
.	.	TRBJ2-2	TRBV4-3	13	CASSLRTGGELFF	TGCGCCAGCAGCCTGCGGACGGGCGGGGAGCTGTTTTTT
.	.	TRBJ2-3	TRBV6-1	15	CASKGWWEHTDTQYF	TGTGCCAGCAAAGGGTGGTGGGAGCACACAGATACGCAGTATTTT
.	.	TRBJ1-1	TRBV14	15	CASSQIGRARTEAFF	TGTGCCAGCAGCCAAATCGGCAGGGCTAGAACTGAAGCTTTCTTT
.	TRBD2	TRBJ2-1	TRBV27	15	CASSDGTSGTREQFF	TGTGCCAGCAGTGACGGGACTAGCGGGACCCGAGAGCAGTTCTTC
once	.	TRBJ1-2	TRBV9	15	CASSAGTAVGYGYTF	TGTGCCAGCAGCGCCGGGACCGCAGTGGGCTATGGCTACACCTTC
.	.	TRBJ2-6	TRBV25-1	14	CASSLGAGANVLTF	TGTGCCAGCAGTCTAGGAGCTGGGGCCAACGTCCTGACTTTC
once	.	TRBJ1-4	TRBV7-8	15	CASSPGLATNEKLFF	TGTGCCAGCAGCCCGGGCCTAGCAACTAATGAAAAACTGTTTTTT
.	.	TRBJ2-1	TRBV5-6	11	CASSLDDEQFF	TGTGCCAGCAGCTTAGACGATGAGCAGTTCTTC
.	.	TRBJ1-4	TRBV6-1	14	CASRGTATNEKLFF	TGTGCCAGCAGGGGGACCGCAACTAATGAAAAACTGTTTTTT
.	TRBD1	TRBJ2-1	TRBV15	13	CATEAGGFGEQFF	TGTGCCACCGAGGCAGGGGGCTTTGGTGAGCAGTTCTTC
.	.	TRBJ2-3	TRBV5-1	14	CASMGASTTDTQYF	TGCGCCAGCATGGGGGCTAGCACAACAGATACGCAGTATTTT
.	.	TRBJ2-7	TRBV27	16	CASSPPGTPLIYEQYF	TGTGCCAGCAGTCCCCCTGGGACACCGCTCATCTACGAGCAGTACTTC
.	.	TRBJ1-1	TRBV19	17	CASSIRTDRGANTEAFF	TGTGCCAGTAGTATACGGACAGATCGAGGGGCCAACACTGAAGCTTTCTTT
.	TRBD2	TRBJ2-5	TRBV9	16	CASSVEPSGSLETQYF	TGTGCCAGCAGCGTAGAGCCTAGCGGGAGCCTTGAGACCCAGTACTTC
.	TRBD1	TRBJ2-7	TRBV7-9	15	CASSPRLDRGFEQYF	TGTGCCAGCAGCCCCCGGTTGGACAGGGGCTTCGAGCAGTACTTC
once	.	TRBJ1-1	TRBV27	13	CASSTSEGTEAFF	TGTGCCAGCAGTACGAGCGAGGGCACTGAAGCTTTCTTT
.	.	TRBJ2-2	TRBV25-1	15	CASSEAGVDTGELFF	TGTGCCAGCAGTGAGGCAGGGGTGGACACCGGGGAGCTGTTTTTT
.	.	TRBJ2-7	TRBV5-5	17	CASSSSSGPQRPYEQYF	TGTGCCAGCAGCTCGTCATCGGGACCCCAACGTCCTTACGAGCAGTACTTC
.	.	TRBJ2-7	TRBV29-1	12	CSVRTETYEQYF	TGCAGCGTTCGGACAGAGACTTACGAGCAGTACTTC
once	.	TRBJ2-3	TRBV19	15	CASSIGTTARDTQYF	TGTGCCAGTAGTATAGGGACCACCGCGCGGGATACGCAGTATTTT
.	.	TRBJ2-1	TRBV9	16	CASSEAQASPRGEQFF	TGTGCCAGCAGCGAAGCCCAGGCGAGCCCTAGAGGTGAGCAGTTCTTC
.	TRBD1	TRBJ2-1	TRBV7-9	15	CASSLSRGPYNEQFF	TGTGCCAGCAGCTTATCCAGGGGGCCTTACAATGAGCAGTTCTTC
.	TRBD2	TRBJ2-1	TRBV2	16	CASSSSGRWVNNEQFF	TGTGCCAGCAGCTCCAGCGGGAGGTGGGTGAACAATGAGCAGTTCTTC
.	.	TRBJ2-7	TRBV4-3	16	CASSQEGVGSPYEQYF	TGCGCCAGCAGCCAAGAAGGCGTAGGTTCCCCCTACGAGCAGTACTTC
few	.	TRBJ2-7	TRBV30	13	CAWSAPGPYEQYF	TGTGCCTGGAGTGCCCCAGGGCCCTACGAGCAGTACTTC
.	.	TRBJ2-2	TRBV15	17	CATSREGLLMNTGELFF	TGTGCCACCAGCAGAGAAGGACTACTAATGAACACCGGGGAGCTGTTTTTT
.	.	TRBJ1-1	TRBV27	11	CASSVVGEAFF	TGTGCCAGCAGCGTGGTGGGGGAAGCTTTCTTT
few	TRBD1	TRBJ2-7	TRBV11-2	13	CASSFGTAYEQYF	TGTGCCAGCAGCTTCGGGACAGCCTACGAGCAGTACTTC
.	.	TRBJ2-6	TRBV7-9	15	CASSLGPVGANVLTF	TGTGCCAGCAGCTTAGGACCAGTTGGGGCCAACGTCCTGACTTTC
.	.	TRBJ2-1	TRBV6-1	13	CASSEVEDNEQFF	TGTGCCAGCAGTGAAGTGGAAGACAATGAGCAGTTCTTC
.	TRBD1	TRBJ2-5	TRBV5-1	14	CASSLGTGMETQYF	TGCGCCAGCAGCTTGGGGACAGGCATGGAGACCCAGTACTTC
.	.	TRBJ2-2	TRBV28	15	CASSLMGGVTGELFF	TGTGCCAGCAGTTTAATGGGGGGCGTCACCGGGGAGCTGTTTTTT
.	.	TRBJ1-1	TRBV11-2	15	CASSYLKGRGTEAFF	TGTGCCAGCAGTTACCTTAAAGGGAGGGGAACTGAAGCTTTCTTT